This T cell receptor beta chain is drawn from a study of cytomegalovirus exposure and HLA in healthy donors. CDR1 SGHNT and CDR2 YYREEE come from the germline V gene (reference sequence). The CDR3 has 14 residues. V shed 4 bases and J shed 2 bases, with 11 bases lying between them. A multiplex PCR was run with 60 Vbeta primers and 13 Jbeta primers. Clones were sequenced by immunoSEQ multiplex PCR, and TCRdb holds only the in-frame ones, with some missing. The data hold 100,000 or so clones, with 83% observed a single time. In its sample, this clone was seen a few times. The sequenced sample consisted of PBMCs. The clonotype was recovered from a man in his late teens or twenties in good health and CMV-seronegative. The rearrangement joins TRBV5-4 to TRBJ2-3, with D possibly being TRBD2 (5 bases). The CDR3 protein is CASSLLDYTDTQYF. The DNA for the CDR3 is TGTGCCAGCAGCCTCCTAGACTACACAGATACGCAGTATTTT.